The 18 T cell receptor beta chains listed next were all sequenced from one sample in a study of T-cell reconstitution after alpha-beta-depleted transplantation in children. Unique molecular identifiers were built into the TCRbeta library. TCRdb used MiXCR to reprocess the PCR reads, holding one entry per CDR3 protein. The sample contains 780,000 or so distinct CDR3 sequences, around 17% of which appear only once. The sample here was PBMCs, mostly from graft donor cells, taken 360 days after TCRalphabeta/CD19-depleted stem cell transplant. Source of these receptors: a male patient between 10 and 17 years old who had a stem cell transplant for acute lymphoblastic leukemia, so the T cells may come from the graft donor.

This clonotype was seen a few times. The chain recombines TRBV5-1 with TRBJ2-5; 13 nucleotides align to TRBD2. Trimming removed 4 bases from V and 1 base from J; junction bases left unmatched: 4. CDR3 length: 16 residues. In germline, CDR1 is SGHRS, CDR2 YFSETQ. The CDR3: CASSAGLAGAQETQYF. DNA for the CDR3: TGCGCCAGCAGCGCCGGACTAGCGGGGGCCCAAGAGACCCAGTACTTC.

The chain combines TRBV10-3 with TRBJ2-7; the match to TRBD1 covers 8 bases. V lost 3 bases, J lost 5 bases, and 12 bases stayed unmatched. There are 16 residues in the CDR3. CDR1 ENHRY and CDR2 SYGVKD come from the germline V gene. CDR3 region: CAISDSFGTGPHEQYF. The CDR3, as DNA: TGTGCCATCAGTGATTCCTTCGGGACAGGCCCCCACGAGCAGTACTTC.

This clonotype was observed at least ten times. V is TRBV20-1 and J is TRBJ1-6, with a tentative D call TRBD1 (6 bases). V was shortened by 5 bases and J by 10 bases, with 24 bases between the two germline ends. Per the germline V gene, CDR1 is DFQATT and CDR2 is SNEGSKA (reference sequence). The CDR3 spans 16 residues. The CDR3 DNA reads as TGCAGTGCTCAGAGAGGGGGACGCGGGGAGGAATCACCCCTCCACTTT. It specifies CSAQRGGRGEESPLHF.

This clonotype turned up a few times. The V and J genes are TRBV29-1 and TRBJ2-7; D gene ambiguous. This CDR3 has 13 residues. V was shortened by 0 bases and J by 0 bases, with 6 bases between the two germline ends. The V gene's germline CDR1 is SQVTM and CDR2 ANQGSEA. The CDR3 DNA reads TGCAGCGTTGAAGAAAGGGACTCCTACGAGCAGTACTTC. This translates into CSVEERDSYEQYF.

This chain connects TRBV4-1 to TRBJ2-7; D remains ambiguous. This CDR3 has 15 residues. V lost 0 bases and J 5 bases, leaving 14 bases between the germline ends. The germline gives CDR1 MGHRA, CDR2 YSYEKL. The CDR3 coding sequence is TGCGCCAGCAGCCAAGATCCCCTAGTTATTGACGAGCAGTACTTC. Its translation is CASSQDPLVIDEQYF.

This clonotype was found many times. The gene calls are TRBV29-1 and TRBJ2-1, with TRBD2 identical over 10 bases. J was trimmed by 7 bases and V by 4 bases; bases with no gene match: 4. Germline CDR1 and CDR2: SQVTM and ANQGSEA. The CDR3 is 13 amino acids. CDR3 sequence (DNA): TGCAGCGTTGCTAGCGGGAGCTGGAATGAGCAGTTCTTC. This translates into CSVASGSWNEQFF.

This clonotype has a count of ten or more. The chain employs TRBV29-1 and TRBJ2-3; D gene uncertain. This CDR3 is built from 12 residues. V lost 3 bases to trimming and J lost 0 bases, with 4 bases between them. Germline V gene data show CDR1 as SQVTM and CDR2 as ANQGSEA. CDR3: CSVDGSTDTQYF. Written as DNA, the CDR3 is TGCAGCGTTGACGGGAGCACAGATACGCAGTATTTT.

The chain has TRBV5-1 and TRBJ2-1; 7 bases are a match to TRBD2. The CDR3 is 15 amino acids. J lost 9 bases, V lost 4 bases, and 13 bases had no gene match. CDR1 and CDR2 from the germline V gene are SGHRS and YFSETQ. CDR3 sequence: CASSPPGRERVEQFF. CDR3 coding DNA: TGCGCCAGCAGCCCCCCCGGGCGGGAGAGGGTTGAGCAGTTCTTC.

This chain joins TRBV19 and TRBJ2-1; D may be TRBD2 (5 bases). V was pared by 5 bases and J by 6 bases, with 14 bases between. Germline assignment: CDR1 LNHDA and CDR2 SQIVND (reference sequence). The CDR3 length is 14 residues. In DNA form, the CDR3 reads TGTGCCAGTAGTGCCGGCTGGGCGGGCAATGAGCAGTTCTTC. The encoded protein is CASSAGWAGNEQFF.

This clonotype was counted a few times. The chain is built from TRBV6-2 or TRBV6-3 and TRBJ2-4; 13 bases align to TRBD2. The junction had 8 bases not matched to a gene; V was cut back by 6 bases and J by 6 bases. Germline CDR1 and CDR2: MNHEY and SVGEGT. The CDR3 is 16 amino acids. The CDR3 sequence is CASRTSGRAPGNIQYF. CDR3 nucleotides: TGTGCCAGCAGAACTAGCGGGAGGGCCCCCGGAAACATTCAGTACTTC.

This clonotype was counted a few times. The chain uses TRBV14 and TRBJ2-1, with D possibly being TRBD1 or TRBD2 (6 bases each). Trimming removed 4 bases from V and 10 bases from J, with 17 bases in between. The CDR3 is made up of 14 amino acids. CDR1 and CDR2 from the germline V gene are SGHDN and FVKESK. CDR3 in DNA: TGTGCCAGCAGCCCCCCGGCCGGGGGCGGGGAGCAGTTCTTC. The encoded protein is CASSPPAGGGEQFF.

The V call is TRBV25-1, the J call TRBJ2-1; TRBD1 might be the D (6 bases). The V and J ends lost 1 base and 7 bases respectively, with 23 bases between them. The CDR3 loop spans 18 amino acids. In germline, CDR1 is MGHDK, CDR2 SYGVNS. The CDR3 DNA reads TGTGCCAGCAGTGAATCAGCCCGGAACAGGGAAGGTCGGAATGAGCAGTTCTTC. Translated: CASSESARNREGRNEQFF.

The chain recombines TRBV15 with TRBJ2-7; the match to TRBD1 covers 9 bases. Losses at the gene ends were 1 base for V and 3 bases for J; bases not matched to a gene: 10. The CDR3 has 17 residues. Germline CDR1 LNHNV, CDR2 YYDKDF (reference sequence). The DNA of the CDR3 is TGTGCCACCAGCAGAGGTCTTCTCCGGGACAGGGACTACGAGCAGTACTTC. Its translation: CATSRGLLRDRDYEQYF.

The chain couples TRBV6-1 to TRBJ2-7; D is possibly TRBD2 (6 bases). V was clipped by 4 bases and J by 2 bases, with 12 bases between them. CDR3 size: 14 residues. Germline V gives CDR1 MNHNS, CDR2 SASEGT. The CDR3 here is CASSVGDFPYEQYF. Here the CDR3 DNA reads TGTGCCAGCAGTGTAGGGGACTTTCCCTACGAGCAGTACTTC.

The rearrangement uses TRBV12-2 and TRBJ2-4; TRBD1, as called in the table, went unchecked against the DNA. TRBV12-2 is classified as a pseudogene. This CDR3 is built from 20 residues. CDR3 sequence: CASRSIRGPKETLAKNIQYF. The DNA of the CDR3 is TGTGCAAGTCGAAGTATACGCGGCCCCAAAGAAACTCTAGCCAAAAACATTCAGTACTTC.

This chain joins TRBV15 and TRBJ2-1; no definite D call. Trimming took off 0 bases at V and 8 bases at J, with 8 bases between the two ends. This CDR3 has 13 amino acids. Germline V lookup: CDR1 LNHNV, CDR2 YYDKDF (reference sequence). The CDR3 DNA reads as TGTGCCACCAGCAGAGATTGGCGCGATGAGCAGTTCTTC. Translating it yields CATSRDWRDEQFF.

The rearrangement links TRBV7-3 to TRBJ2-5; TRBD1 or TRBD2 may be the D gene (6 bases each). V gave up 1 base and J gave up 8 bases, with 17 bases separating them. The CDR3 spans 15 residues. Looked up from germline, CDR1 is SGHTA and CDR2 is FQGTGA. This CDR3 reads CASSLSGGRGETQYF. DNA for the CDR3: TGTGCCAGCAGCTTAAGTGGCGGTAGGGGGGAAACCCAGTACTTC.

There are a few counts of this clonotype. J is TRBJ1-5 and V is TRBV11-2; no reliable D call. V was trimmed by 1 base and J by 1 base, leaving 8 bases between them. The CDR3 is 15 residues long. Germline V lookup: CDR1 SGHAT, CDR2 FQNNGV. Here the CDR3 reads CASSLVHSSNQPQHF. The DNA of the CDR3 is TGTGCCAGCAGCTTAGTCCACAGCAGCAATCAGCCCCAGCATTTT.